The rows below give T cell receptor beta chains drawn from one sample of a study of blood T cell repertoires in COVID-19. The assay was immunoSEQ multiplex PCR, and TCRdb's table has in-frame clones only and misses some. The sample lists about 180,000 clones, about 80% seen once, with approximately 15% in the top ten. The sequencing input was PBMCs or T cells enriched from blood (not recorded which). The receptors derive from a man in his 60s who had been exposed to COVID-19. Each CDR3 is given with its conserved first and last residue. Fields, in order: D gene, J gene, V gene, clone size, CDR3 length, CDR3 DNA, CDR3 protein. D genes are given only for firm matches. Rows give clone size only sometimes, using once, few, many, or a class for an expanded clone.

TRBD1,TRBJ1-5,TRBV2,.,15,TGTGCCAGCGGGTGGACAGGGCAGTCGAATCAGCCCCAGCATTTT,CASGWTGQSNQPQHF
.,TRBJ2-7,TRBV2,.,14,TGTGCCAGCAGTGAATGGCAGGGTCTGGCCGAGCAGTACTTC,CASSEWQGLAEQYF
TRBD2,TRBJ2-2,TRBV27,.,15,TGTGCCAGCAGTAAGCTAGCGGGAGGGACCGGGGAGCTGTTTTTT,CASSKLAGGTGELFF
.,TRBJ1-1,TRBV9,.,13,TGTGCCAGCAGCTGGGGGCAGAACACTGAAGCTTTCTTT,CASSWGQNTEAFF
.,TRBJ1-2,TRBV10-3,.,17,TGTGCCATCAGTGAGTCACGGGGGGCGTTTGCTAACTATGGCTACACCTTC,CAISESRGAFANYGYTF
.,TRBJ2-5,TRBV19,.,14,TGTGCCAGTAGTTCCGGGACTCCCCAAGAGACCCAGTACTTC,CASSSGTPQETQYF
.,TRBJ1-2,TRBV27,few,13,TGTGCCAGCAGTCCCGGGGAATACTATGGCTACACCTTC,CASSPGEYYGYTF
.,TRBJ2-7,TRBV14,few,13,TGTGCCAGCAGCCCGTTGCGCCTTTACGAGCAGTACTTC,CASSPLRLYEQYF
TRBD1,TRBJ1-4,TRBV10-1,.,16,TGCGCCAGCAGTGACGGGGGACAGGGGGCGGATGAAAAACTGTTTTTT,CASSDGGQGADEKLFF
TRBD1,TRBJ1-1,TRBV5-1,.,17,TGCGCCAGCAGCGTAGCCGGGACAGGGGAAGGGAACACTGAAGCTTTCTTT,CASSVAGTGEGNTEAFF
TRBD1,TRBJ2-2,TRBV9,once,16,TGTGCCAGCAGCGTCGGACAGGGGGCCGCCACCGGGGAGCTGTTTTTT,CASSVGQGAATGELFF
TRBD2,TRBJ2-3,TRBV6-2/TRBV6-3,once,17,TGTGCCAGCAGTTACCGACAACTAGCGGGAGTGACAGATACGCAGTATTTT,CASSYRQLAGVTDTQYF
TRBD1,TRBJ2-2,TRBV11-2,.,16,TGTGCCAGCAGCCTCCCCTACAGGGGGCGTCCCGGGGAGCTGTTTTTT,CASSLPYRGRPGELFF
.,TRBJ2-2,TRBV13,.,13,TGTGCCAGCAGCTTAAGCGGAACCGGGGAGCTGTTTTTT,CASSLSGTGELFF
TRBD1,TRBJ2-7,TRBV5-6,once,14,TGTGCCAGCCGACAACAGGGGCCCTCCTACGAGCAGTACTTC,CASRQQGPSYEQYF
TRBD2,TRBJ2-2,TRBV27,.,15,TGTGCCAGCAGAACCACTAGCGGGAGGACCGGGGAGCTGTTTTTT,CASRTTSGRTGELFF
.,TRBJ1-5,TRBV6-2/TRBV6-3,few,15,TGTGCCAGCAGTTTTGATGGGCAGCCCAATCAGCCCCAGCATTTT,CASSFDGQPNQPQHF
.,TRBJ1-1,TRBV19,.,14,TGTGCCAGTAAGGCGGCTCGCGGATACACTGAAGCTTTCTTT,CASKAARGYTEAFF
.,TRBJ2-1,TRBV3-1/TRBV3-2,once,16,TGTGCCAGCAGCCAAGATCACCTAGCGAAATACAATGAGCAGTTCTTC,CASSQDHLAKYNEQFF
.,TRBJ1-5,TRBV7-2,medium-sized,14,TGTGCCAGCAGCTTAGAAAGGGGATGGCAGCCCCAGCATTTT,CASSLERGWQPQHF
TRBD1,TRBJ1-2,TRBV7-2,medium-sized,17,TGTGCCAGCAGCCAATTGGGGGGGACAGGGGGAAACTATGGCTACACCTTC,CASSQLGGTGGNYGYTF
TRBD1,TRBJ1-2,TRBV30,.,13,TGTGCCTGGAATAGGGGACAGGGAGGCGGCTACACCTTC,CAWNRGQGGGYTF
.,TRBJ2-5,TRBV7-2,once,13,TGTGCCAGCAGCCCGGGCCGCGGGGAGACCCAGTACTTC,CASSPGRGETQYF
.,TRBJ2-3,TRBV19,.,14,TGTGCCAGTAAAAAGGGAGAGAGGGCAGATACGCAGTATTTT,CASKKGERADTQYF
TRBD1,TRBJ1-6,TRBV19,once,14,TGTGCCAGTAGGGAACAGGGGGGAAGTTCACCCCTCCACTTT,CASREQGGSSPLHF
.,TRBJ2-7,TRBV27,.,10,TGTGCCAGCCTCTCCTACGAGCAGTACTTC,CASLSYEQYF
TRBD2,TRBJ2-1,TRBV7-2,.,16,TGTGCCAGCAGCGCGGCGGGAGTCCCCTCCTACAATGAGCAGTTCTTC,CASSAAGVPSYNEQFF
TRBD2,TRBJ2-3,TRBV5-1,once,20,TGCGCCAGCAGCTTGTTCTCCCGGACTAGCGCACACACCAGCACAGATACGCAGTATTTT,CASSLFSRTSAHTSTDTQYF
.,TRBJ2-1,TRBV7-2,.,16,TGTGCCAGCAGCTTAGCGCCCGCCACAGGGAGGGGTGAGCAGTTCTTC,CASSLAPATGRGEQFF
.,TRBJ2-3,TRBV3-1/TRBV3-2,once,13,TGTGCCAGCAGCCACCGTTTAACAGATACGCAGTATTTT,CASSHRLTDTQYF
.,TRBJ2-1,TRBV7-3,.,15,TGTGCCAGCAGCTCTCAAGGGGGATCCTACAATGAGCAGTTCTTC,CASSSQGGSYNEQFF
.,TRBJ1-4,TRBV9,.,15,TGTGCCAGCAGCCCCACCGGGACTACTAATGAAAAACTGTTTTTT,CASSPTGTTNEKLFF
.,TRBJ1-3,TRBV9,.,17,TGTGCCAGCAGCGTAGGTTCGTTTGCGAGCTCTGGAAACACCATATATTTT,CASSVGSFASSGNTIYF
.,TRBJ2-1,TRBV19,.,12,TGTGCCAGTAGTTCTACGTACAATGAGCAGTTCTTC,CASSSTYNEQFF
TRBD2,TRBJ2-3,TRBV28,.,16,TGTGCCAGCAGTTTCCCTAGCGGGAGGGCCGAAGATACGCAGTATTTT,CASSFPSGRAEDTQYF
.,TRBJ2-3,TRBV6-5,.,13,TGTGCCAGCAGTACCTTAGTAGCAGATACGCAGTATTTT,CASSTLVADTQYF
TRBD1,TRBJ2-1,TRBV7-2,.,16,TGTGCCAGCAGCTTAGCCTCCGGGACAGCCTACAATGAGCAGTTCTTC,CASSLASGTAYNEQFF
.,TRBJ1-5,TRBV24-1,.,16,TGTGCCACCAGTCAAGCGGGACAAAGTAGCAATCAGCCCCAGCATTTT,CATSQAGQSSNQPQHF
TRBD2,TRBJ2-1,TRBV9,.,15,TGTGCCAGCAGCGAGGGGACTAGCGGGTCCTATGAGCAGTTCTTC,CASSEGTSGSYEQFF
.,TRBJ1-1,TRBV18,.,15,TGTGCCAGCTCAGGGTTGTTAGGGGTGAACACTGAAGCTTTCTTT,CASSGLLGVNTEAFF
.,TRBJ2-1,TRBV6-5,.,15,TGTGCCAGCAGTTATCTTTCAGCGGATTACAATGAGCAGTTCTTC,CASSYLSADYNEQFF
.,TRBJ2-3,TRBV7-9,.,17,TGTGCCAGCAGCTTTAGCCGGCTTCCCGGGTCGGAGGATACGCAGTATTTT,CASSFSRLPGSEDTQYF
TRBD1,TRBJ1-2,TRBV7-2,.,15,TGTGCCAGCAGCTTAGGTCAGGGGGTAAACTATGGCTACACCTTC,CASSLGQGVNYGYTF
.,TRBJ2-1,TRBV19,.,13,TGTGCCAGTAGGAAACAGGGCCCGGATGAGCAGTTCTTC,CASRKQGPDEQFF
.,TRBJ1-2,TRBV5-1,.,13,TGCGCCAGCAGCTACGACGAGGGTACGGGCTACACCTTC,CASSYDEGTGYTF
TRBD1,TRBJ1-2,TRBV11-2,.,14,TGTGCCAGCAGCGCGGGACAGGGGAGAGGTGGCTACACCTTC,CASSAGQGRGGYTF